This is a list of T cell receptor beta chains from one sample in a study of blood T cell repertoires in COVID-19. Profiled with immunoSEQ multiplex PCR; TCRdb holds only in-frame clones, not every one. The sample has about 68,000 clones; approximately 85% are singletons. The sample taken for sequencing was peripheral blood. The receptors here all came from a middle-aged man with acute or convalescent COVID-19. The CDR3 runs from the conserved cysteine through the conserved F or W. The order of the fields is clone size, D gene, V gene, J gene, CDR3 DNA, CDR3 protein. D genes are given only for firm matches. Where a row states a size, it is once, few, many or the class of an expanded clone; other rows omit it.

clone_size: once; d_call: NA; v_call: TRBV10-1; j_call: TRBJ2-1; cdr3_nt: TGCGCCAGCAGCGAGGCGGGGGCGCATAACAATGAGCAGTTCTTC; cdr3_aa: CASSEAGAHNNEQFF
clone_size: once; d_call: TRBD1; v_call: TRBV5-1; j_call: TRBJ2-5; cdr3_nt: TGCGCCAGCAGCTCAAAGGGGGCGAAAGAGACCCAGTACTTC; cdr3_aa: CASSSKGAKETQYF
clone_size: NA; d_call: TRBD1; v_call: TRBV5-6; j_call: TRBJ1-2; cdr3_nt: TGTGCCAGCATCGACAGGGGACATGGCTACACCTTC; cdr3_aa: CASIDRGHGYTF
clone_size: once; d_call: TRBD2; v_call: TRBV6-4; j_call: TRBJ2-3; cdr3_nt: TGTGCCACTTCGACTAGCGGGGAGACAGATACGCAGTATTTT; cdr3_aa: CATSTSGETDTQYF
clone_size: NA; d_call: NA; v_call: TRBV5-1; j_call: TRBJ1-1; cdr3_nt: TGCGCCAGCAGCTCGGGGGTTGGGGGCACTGAAGCTTTCTTT; cdr3_aa: CASSSGVGGTEAFF
clone_size: NA; d_call: NA; v_call: TRBV27; j_call: TRBJ2-7; cdr3_nt: TGTGCCAGCAGTTTAGGGCGAAACTCCTACGAGCAGTACTTC; cdr3_aa: CASSLGRNSYEQYF
clone_size: NA; d_call: NA; v_call: TRBV4-2; j_call: TRBJ2-1; cdr3_nt: TGTGCCAGCAGCCAACTAGACAGTGACAATGAGCAGTTCTTC; cdr3_aa: CASSQLDSDNEQFF
clone_size: NA; d_call: TRBD1; v_call: TRBV6-5; j_call: TRBJ2-3; cdr3_nt: TGTGCCAGCGACCGGGACAGGGCGCCCACAGATACGCAGTATTTT; cdr3_aa: CASDRDRAPTDTQYF
clone_size: once; d_call: NA; v_call: TRBV18; j_call: TRBJ2-2; cdr3_nt: TGTGCCAGCTCACCGGGAAGGGGCCGGGAGCTGTTTTTT; cdr3_aa: CASSPGRGRELFF
clone_size: NA; d_call: NA; v_call: TRBV11-3; j_call: TRBJ2-3; cdr3_nt: TGTGCCAGCAGCACGGGACAAGGGGGAGATACGCAGTATTTT; cdr3_aa: CASSTGQGGDTQYF
clone_size: NA; d_call: NA; v_call: TRBV9; j_call: TRBJ2-7; cdr3_nt: TGTGCCAGCAGCGTATATACTGCGGGCGAGCAGTACTTC; cdr3_aa: CASSVYTAGEQYF
clone_size: NA; d_call: NA; v_call: TRBV15; j_call: TRBJ2-2; cdr3_nt: TGTGCCACCAGCAGAGTAGTTGCTACGACCGGGGAGCTGTTTTTT; cdr3_aa: CATSRVVATTGELFF
clone_size: few; d_call: TRBD1; v_call: TRBV5-4; j_call: TRBJ2-3; cdr3_nt: TGTGCCAGCAGCCCCCGACAGGGCTCAGATACGCAGTATTTT; cdr3_aa: CASSPRQGSDTQYF
clone_size: NA; d_call: TRBD1; v_call: TRBV6-1; j_call: TRBJ1-2; cdr3_nt: TGTGCCAGCAGTGTCCGCGGGACAGGAGGGGTCCGCGACAGTGGCTACACCTTC; cdr3_aa: CASSVRGTGGVRDSGYTF
clone_size: NA; d_call: TRBD2; v_call: TRBV18; j_call: TRBJ2-1; cdr3_nt: TGTGCCAGCTCGTGGACTAGCGACCACTCCTACAATGAGCAGTTCTTC; cdr3_aa: CASSWTSDHSYNEQFF
clone_size: NA; d_call: NA; v_call: TRBV27; j_call: TRBJ1-6; cdr3_nt: TGTGCCAGCAGTTCCCCGGACAGTTTCAATTCACCCCTCCACTTT; cdr3_aa: CASSSPDSFNSPLHF
clone_size: NA; d_call: NA; v_call: TRBV5-1; j_call: TRBJ1-2; cdr3_nt: TGCGCCAGCAGCTCGGGGGGCAACTATGGCTACACCTTC; cdr3_aa: CASSSGGNYGYTF
clone_size: NA; d_call: NA; v_call: TRBV5-1; j_call: TRBJ2-2; cdr3_nt: TGCGCCTCTCAACCAGGGGCGACCACCGGGGAGCTGTTTTTT; cdr3_aa: CASQPGATTGELFF
clone_size: NA; d_call: TRBD1; v_call: TRBV25-1; j_call: TRBJ2-3; cdr3_nt: TGTGCCAGCAGTCCACGGGACAGGGTAACAGATACGCAGTATTTT; cdr3_aa: CASSPRDRVTDTQYF
clone_size: few; d_call: NA; v_call: TRBV7-8; j_call: TRBJ2-4; cdr3_nt: TGTGCCAGCAGCAACGACAGGATTGATCCCTCAGTATACTTC; cdr3_aa: CASSNDRIDPSVYF
clone_size: NA; d_call: TRBD2; v_call: TRBV29-1; j_call: TRBJ2-7; cdr3_nt: TGCAGCGTTGTAGCCGGGACTAGCGGGGGGTACGAGCAGTACTTC; cdr3_aa: CSVVAGTSGGYEQYF
clone_size: few; d_call: NA; v_call: TRBV7-9; j_call: TRBJ2-7; cdr3_nt: TGTGCCAGCAGCTTAGAAGGGACTGGGTACGAGCAGTACTTC; cdr3_aa: CASSLEGTGYEQYF
clone_size: NA; d_call: NA; v_call: TRBV7-4; j_call: TRBJ1-4; cdr3_nt: TGTGCCAGCATCCAGACGGGGGGAGAGCGGGGAGATAATGAAAAACTGTTTTTT; cdr3_aa: CASIQTGGERGDNEKLFF
clone_size: NA; d_call: NA; v_call: TRBV28; j_call: TRBJ1-1; cdr3_nt: TGTGCCACTCTTACAGGGATCCGTGTGAACACTGAAGCTTTCTTT; cdr3_aa: CATLTGIRVNTEAFF
clone_size: NA; d_call: NA; v_call: TRBV5-1; j_call: TRBJ1-1; cdr3_nt: TGCGCCAGCAGCTTGGTTCGGTTCAACACTGAAGCTTTCTTT; cdr3_aa: CASSLVRFNTEAFF
clone_size: NA; d_call: TRBD2; v_call: TRBV6-6; j_call: TRBJ2-5; cdr3_nt: TGTGCCAGCAGCCTACTAGCGGGGGGCCAGAAAGAGACCCAGTACTTC; cdr3_aa: CASSLLAGGQKETQYF